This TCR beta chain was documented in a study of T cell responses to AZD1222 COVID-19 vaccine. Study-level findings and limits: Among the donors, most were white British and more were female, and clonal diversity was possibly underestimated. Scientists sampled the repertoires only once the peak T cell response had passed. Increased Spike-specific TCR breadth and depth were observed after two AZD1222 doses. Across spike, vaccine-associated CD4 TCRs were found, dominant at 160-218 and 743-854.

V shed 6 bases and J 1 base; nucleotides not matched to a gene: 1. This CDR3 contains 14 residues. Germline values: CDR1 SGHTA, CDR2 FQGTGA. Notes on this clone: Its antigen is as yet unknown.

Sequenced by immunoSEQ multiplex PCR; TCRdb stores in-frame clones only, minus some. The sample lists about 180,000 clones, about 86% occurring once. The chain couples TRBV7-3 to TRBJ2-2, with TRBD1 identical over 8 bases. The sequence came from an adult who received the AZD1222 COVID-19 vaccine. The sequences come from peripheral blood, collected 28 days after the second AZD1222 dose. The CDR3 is CASRDRVNTGELFF. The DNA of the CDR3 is TGTGCCAGCAGGGACAGGGTGAACACCGGGGAGCTGTTTTTT.